The rows below give T cell receptor beta chains drawn from one sample of a study of vaccination and CD4 T cells after COVID-19. Antigens for these TCRs are unknown. TCRdb reanalysed the PCR reads using MiXCR and keeps one entry per CDR3 protein. The sample yields about 7,600 distinct CDR3 sequences, roughly 50% seen once. The sequencing input was CD4+ T cells from blood, cultured in vitro. These receptors came from a human donor in good health. CDR3s include the opening cysteine and the closing phenylalanine or tryptophan. Each record gives: clone size, V gene, J gene, CDR3 protein. For some rows the clone size is stated as once, few or many, or as a class when expanded; others skip it.

abundance: .; v_gene: TRBV24-1; j_gene: TRBJ2-7; CDR3aa: CATSDWGASIDRDRGLRREQYF
abundance: .; v_gene: TRBV19; j_gene: TRBJ1-5; CDR3aa: CASSIEARERQPQHF
abundance: .; v_gene: TRBV6-5; j_gene: TRBJ1-2; CDR3aa: CASSYTLQGNYGYTF
abundance: medium-sized; v_gene: TRBV6-1; j_gene: TRBJ2-5; CDR3aa: CASRATGGRLETQYF
abundance: .; v_gene: TRBV7-2; j_gene: TRBJ2-3; CDR3aa: CASSLGVATSTDTQYF
abundance: .; v_gene: TRBV2; j_gene: TRBJ1-1; CDR3aa: CASRVNPWGTEAFF
abundance: .; v_gene: TRBV20-1; j_gene: TRBJ1-6; CDR3aa: CSAKGGSPLHF
abundance: .; v_gene: TRBV5-4; j_gene: TRBJ1-2; CDR3aa: CASSFGGERSYGYTF
abundance: .; v_gene: TRBV12-3/TRBV12-4; j_gene: TRBJ2-3; CDR3aa: CASSLRGGGRTDTQYF
abundance: .; v_gene: TRBV7-2; j_gene: TRBJ1-1; CDR3aa: CASSSYSLNTEAFF
abundance: .; v_gene: TRBV28; j_gene: TRBJ1-2; CDR3aa: CASRNLGLGYGYTF
abundance: .; v_gene: TRBV6-1; j_gene: TRBJ1-3; CDR3aa: CASSESSGNTIYF
abundance: .; v_gene: TRBV4-1; j_gene: TRBJ1-5; CDR3aa: CASSQGLWGTSNQPQHF
abundance: .; v_gene: TRBV6-1; j_gene: TRBJ2-5; CDR3aa: CASTQAGRVETQYF
abundance: .; v_gene: TRBV30; j_gene: TRBJ1-2; CDR3aa: CAWRGSANYGYTF
abundance: .; v_gene: TRBV20-1; j_gene: TRBJ2-1; CDR3aa: CSATTSNEQFF
abundance: .; v_gene: TRBV2; j_gene: TRBJ2-3; CDR3aa: CASSEDVRSPLSTDTQYF
abundance: .; v_gene: TRBV15; j_gene: TRBJ2-7; CDR3aa: CATSSGPPSQYEQYF
abundance: .; v_gene: TRBV2; j_gene: TRBJ1-2; CDR3aa: CASSESPIRGYGYTF
abundance: large; v_gene: TRBV7-2; j_gene: TRBJ2-5; CDR3aa: CASSLWQERGTQYF
abundance: .; v_gene: TRBV27; j_gene: TRBJ1-5; CDR3aa: CASSGQGAGQPQHF
abundance: .; v_gene: TRBV20-1; j_gene: TRBJ2-7; CDR3aa: CSARDRRGSPYEQYF
abundance: .; v_gene: TRBV25-1; j_gene: TRBJ2-5; CDR3aa: CASSEYSLGLQGRETQYF
abundance: .; v_gene: TRBV21-1; j_gene: TRBJ1-5; CDR3aa: CASSTPRDRGAQPQHF
abundance: .; v_gene: TRBV19; j_gene: TRBJ2-7; CDR3aa: CASRDRGTNEQYF
abundance: .; v_gene: TRBV30; j_gene: TRBJ2-3; CDR3aa: CAWRGGPDTQYF
abundance: .; v_gene: TRBV11-2; j_gene: TRBJ2-5; CDR3aa: CASSLGETQYF
abundance: .; v_gene: TRBV7-9; j_gene: TRBJ1-1; CDR3aa: CASSLAALNTEAFF
abundance: few; v_gene: TRBV6-5; j_gene: TRBJ1-5; CDR3aa: CASSYPGEGPQHF
abundance: .; v_gene: TRBV30; j_gene: TRBJ1-5; CDR3aa: CAWSAPFFGQGGQPQHF
abundance: .; v_gene: TRBV6-5; j_gene: TRBJ1-5; CDR3aa: CASSYSIQGNQPQHF
abundance: few; v_gene: TRBV27; j_gene: TRBJ1-6; CDR3aa: CASRRWTGNNSPLHF
abundance: .; v_gene: TRBV18; j_gene: TRBJ1-1; CDR3aa: CASGPKNTEAFF
abundance: once; v_gene: TRBV6-1; j_gene: TRBJ1-1; CDR3aa: CASSIGRLNTEAFF
abundance: .; v_gene: TRBV20-1; j_gene: TRBJ2-5; CDR3aa: CSARDFQGGIQETQYF
abundance: few; v_gene: TRBV7-2; j_gene: TRBJ2-4; CDR3aa: CASSLVAGVAKNIQYF
abundance: few; v_gene: TRBV7-8; j_gene: TRBJ1-5; CDR3aa: CASSGEGTKQPQHF
abundance: few; v_gene: TRBV7-2; j_gene: TRBJ2-5; CDR3aa: CASSLIETQYF
abundance: .; v_gene: TRBV20-1; j_gene: TRBJ2-7; CDR3aa: CSARDRPRGTGGLLYEQYF
abundance: .; v_gene: TRBV19; j_gene: TRBJ1-5; CDR3aa: CASSVARGQPQHF
abundance: .; v_gene: TRBV6-2/TRBV6-3; j_gene: TRBJ1-2; CDR3aa: CASRETGDYGYTF
abundance: few; v_gene: TRBV28; j_gene: TRBJ1-2; CDR3aa: CASSPDSLYGYTF
abundance: .; v_gene: TRBV7-9; j_gene: TRBJ2-7; CDR3aa: CASSLVDRGDEQYF
abundance: .; v_gene: TRBV25-1; j_gene: TRBJ1-2; CDR3aa: CASSVGTGSEGVFYGYTF
abundance: .; v_gene: TRBV24-1; j_gene: TRBJ2-2; CDR3aa: CATSDPGGQTFTGELFF
abundance: .; v_gene: TRBV29-1; j_gene: TRBJ1-2; CDR3aa: CSVDENYGYTF
abundance: .; v_gene: TRBV5-5; j_gene: TRBJ1-2; CDR3aa: CASSYGQGAAGYTF
abundance: few; v_gene: TRBV6-1; j_gene: TRBJ2-7; CDR3aa: CASSLTGATYEQYF
abundance: .; v_gene: TRBV12-3/TRBV12-4; j_gene: TRBJ1-2; CDR3aa: CASSLGPGRANYGYTF
abundance: few; v_gene: TRBV2; j_gene: TRBJ1-1; CDR3aa: CASKTHGTEAFF
abundance: .; v_gene: TRBV20-1; j_gene: TRBJ2-1; CDR3aa: CSATGQGMVEQFF
abundance: .; v_gene: TRBV19; j_gene: TRBJ1-2; CDR3aa: CASSPNYGYTF
abundance: .; v_gene: TRBV7-6; j_gene: TRBJ2-1; CDR3aa: CASSFSGGTNEQFF
abundance: .; v_gene: TRBV7-9; j_gene: TRBJ2-1; CDR3aa: CASSSDGLGLNEQFF
abundance: .; v_gene: TRBV18; j_gene: TRBJ1-2; CDR3aa: CASSPQLQGAGGYGYTF
abundance: .; v_gene: TRBV20-1; j_gene: TRBJ1-2; CDR3aa: CSAPGGGDGYTF
abundance: .; v_gene: TRBV24-1; j_gene: TRBJ2-5; CDR3aa: CATSARPPLQETQYF